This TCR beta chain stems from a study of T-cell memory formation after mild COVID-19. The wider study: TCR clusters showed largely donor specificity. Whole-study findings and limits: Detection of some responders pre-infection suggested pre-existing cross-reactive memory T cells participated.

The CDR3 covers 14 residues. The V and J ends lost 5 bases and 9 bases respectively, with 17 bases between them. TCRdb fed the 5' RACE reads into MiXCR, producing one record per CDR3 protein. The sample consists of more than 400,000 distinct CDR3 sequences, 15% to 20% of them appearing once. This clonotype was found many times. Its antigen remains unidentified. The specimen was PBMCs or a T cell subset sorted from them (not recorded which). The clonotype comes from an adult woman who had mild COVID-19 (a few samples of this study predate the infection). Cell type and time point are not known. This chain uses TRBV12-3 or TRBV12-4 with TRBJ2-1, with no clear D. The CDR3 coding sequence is TGTGCCAGCAGTCCTATAGACCAGTCGGGTGAGCAGTTCTTC. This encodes CASSPIDQSGEQFF.